A selection of T cell receptor beta chains follows, all from one sample in a study of blood T cell repertoires in COVID-19. Assay: immunoSEQ multiplex PCR; the TCRdb copy retains only in-frame clones and omits some. The data show 90,000 to 120,000 clones, about 89% seen once. The sequenced sample consisted of peripheral blood. These TCRs come from a woman aged 25 to 39 with acute or convalescent COVID-19. CDR3s include the opening cysteine and the closing phenylalanine or tryptophan. D genes are given only for firm matches. Some rows mark clone size as missing; the rest say once, few, many or name a class of expanded clone.

len | abundance | d_gene | j_gene | v_gene | CDR3nt | CDR3aa
16 | - | - | TRBJ1-2 | TRBV3-1/TRBV3-2 | TGTGCCAGCAGCCAAGATCCGACGGGTTTTGTCTATGGCTACACCTTC | CASSQDPTGFVYGYTF
15 | - | - | TRBJ1-2 | TRBV10-3 | TGTGCCATCACCGGGACAAACGGAACTAACTATGGCTACACCTTC | CAITGTNGTNYGYTF
13 | - | TRBD1 | TRBJ2-7 | TRBV5-6 | TGTGCCAGCAGCTCGGACAGGGCCGACGAGCAGTACTTC | CASSSDRADEQYF
17 | - | - | TRBJ2-1 | TRBV19 | TGTGCCAGTAGTAGAAAAGCTCAGGGTATGTTTCGCAATGAGCAGTTCTTC | CASSRKAQGMFRNEQFF
14 | - | - | TRBJ2-3 | TRBV20-1 | TGCAGTGCTAGTGACGGGACTAGCACAGATACGCAGTATTTT | CSASDGTSTDTQYF
15 | - | - | TRBJ2-7 | TRBV7-6 | TGTGCCAGCAGCTTAGCGGGGCACAGCTCCTACGAGCAGTACTTC | CASSLAGHSSYEQYF
14 | once | TRBD1 | TRBJ1-5 | TRBV2 | TGTGCCAGCAGTGAGGGGCAGGGGGGACAGCCCCAGCATTTT | CASSEGQGGQPQHF
14 | once | TRBD1 | TRBJ1-3 | TRBV4-3 | TGCGCCAGCAGCCGGGACAGGGCTGGAAACACCATATATTTT | CASSRDRAGNTIYF
15 | once | - | TRBJ2-6 | TRBV6-4 | TGTGCCAGCAGTGACGGGAGATCTGGGGCCAACGTCCTGACTTTC | CASSDGRSGANVLTF
11 | once | - | TRBJ1-2 | TRBV10-3 | TGTGCCATCAGGACATCCGGTGGCTACACCTTC | CAIRTSGGYTF
16 | - | - | TRBJ1-4 | TRBV4-3 | TGCGCCAGCAGCCAAAGAGACAGTGCAACTAATGAAAAACTGTTTTTT | CASSQRDSATNEKLFF
12 | - | - | TRBJ1-1 | TRBV7-6 | TGTGCCAGCTCAGGGGCGAACACTGAAGCTTTCTTT | CASSGANTEAFF
18 | once | TRBD2 | TRBJ2-1 | TRBV11-3 | TGTGCCAGCAGCCCCGGCCCAACTAGCGGGAGGCCGCGGAATGAGCAGTTCTTC | CASSPGPTSGRPRNEQFF
16 | - | TRBD2 | TRBJ2-3 | TRBV7-2 | TGTGCCAGCAGCCCACCCGGCGGGGGTCTCTCAGATACGCAGTATTTT | CASSPPGGGLSDTQYF
14 | once | TRBD2 | TRBJ2-7 | TRBV4-1 | TGCGCCAGCAGCCAAGCAGGGACTACCTACGAGCAGTACTTC | CASSQAGTTYEQYF
17 | - | TRBD1 | TRBJ2-5 | TRBV11-3 | TGTGCCAGCAGCTTAGGAGCTGACAGGGGCGGACGGGAGACCCAGTACTTC | CASSLGADRGGRETQYF
13 | once | - | TRBJ1-3 | TRBV3-1/TRBV3-2 | TGTGCCAGCAGCCAAGTACTTGGAAACACCATATATTTT | CASSQVLGNTIYF
15 | - | TRBD1 | TRBJ2-3 | TRBV6-2/TRBV6-3 | TGTGCCAGCAGTTATCGGGACAGGAGCACAGATACGCAGTATTTT | CASSYRDRSTDTQYF
17 | - | TRBD1 | TRBJ2-1 | TRBV7-3 | TGTGCCAGCAGCTCCACCCCCGGGACAGGGGCTTACAATGAGCAGTTCTTC | CASSSTPGTGAYNEQFF
16 | - | TRBD1 | TRBJ2-1 | TRBV5-4 | TGTGCCAGCAGCCCACCACAGGGGGTCCCCTACAATGAGCAGTTCTTC | CASSPPQGVPYNEQFF
12 | - | - | TRBJ1-2 | TRBV9 | TGTGCCAGCAGCCGGGGGTATAGTGGCTACACCTTC | CASSRGYSGYTF
17 | - | TRBD2 | TRBJ2-3 | TRBV7-9 | TGTGCCAGCAGCCTAACGATAGCGGGAATAGCAACAGATACGCAGTATTTT | CASSLTIAGIATDTQYF
17 | - | TRBD1 | TRBJ1-6 | TRBV15 | TGTGCCACCAGCAGACGACAAGACAGGGCCGGTAATTCACCCCTCCACTTT | CATSRRQDRAGNSPLHF
15 | many | TRBD2 | TRBJ2-3 | TRBV6-2/TRBV6-3 | TGTGCCAGCAGTCGAGGCGGACTAGCGTCAGATACGCAGTATTTT | CASSRGGLASDTQYF
12 | - | - | TRBJ1-4 | TRBV12-3/TRBV12-4 | TGTGCCATACGTAGGTCGGGTGAAAAACTGTTTTTT | CAIRRSGEKLFF
14 | - | TRBD2 | TRBJ2-7 | TRBV7-9 | TGTGCCAGCACCCATCCTAGCGGCCCCTACGAGCAGTACTTC | CASTHPSGPYEQYF
13 | - | - | TRBJ2-1 | TRBV6-5 | TGTGCCAGCAGAGGGGGGGGGCACAATGAGCAGTTCTTC | CASRGGGHNEQFF
14 | - | - | TRBJ1-1 | TRBV9 | TGTGCCAGCAGCTTGGGGGGTGGGAACACTGAAGCTTTCTTT | CASSLGGGNTEAFF
15 | - | - | TRBJ1-2 | TRBV7-2 | TGTGCCAGCAGCTTCGGGCTAGCAGCTAACTATGGCTACACCTTC | CASSFGLAANYGYTF
15 | - | - | TRBJ2-3 | TRBV28 | TGTGCCAGCAGCCCCAGAAGCGGAACCACAGATACGCAGTATTTT | CASSPRSGTTDTQYF
18 | - | TRBD2 | TRBJ2-2 | TRBV7-9 | TGTGCCAGCAGCCCGGGACTAGCGGGGGGTCATAACACCGGGGAGCTGTTTTTT | CASSPGLAGGHNTGELFF
12 | - | - | TRBJ1-1 | TRBV19 | TGTGCCAGTAGTATGTCGGGGTCTGAAGCTTTCTTT | CASSMSGSEAFF
16 | - | TRBD1 | TRBJ1-1 | TRBV3-1/TRBV3-2 | TGTGCCAGCAGCCCCCAGGGACAGCTATTTAACACTGAAGCTTTCTTT | CASSPQGQLFNTEAFF
16 | once | - | TRBJ1-2 | TRBV6-2/TRBV6-3 | TGTGCCAGCAACCCCGAGACGTACAGGGAAGGCTATGGCTACACCTTC | CASNPETYREGYGYTF
16 | few | - | TRBJ2-3 | TRBV6-4 | TGTGCCAGCAGTGACCATTCTGGGACACCCACAGATACGCAGTATTTT | CASSDHSGTPTDTQYF